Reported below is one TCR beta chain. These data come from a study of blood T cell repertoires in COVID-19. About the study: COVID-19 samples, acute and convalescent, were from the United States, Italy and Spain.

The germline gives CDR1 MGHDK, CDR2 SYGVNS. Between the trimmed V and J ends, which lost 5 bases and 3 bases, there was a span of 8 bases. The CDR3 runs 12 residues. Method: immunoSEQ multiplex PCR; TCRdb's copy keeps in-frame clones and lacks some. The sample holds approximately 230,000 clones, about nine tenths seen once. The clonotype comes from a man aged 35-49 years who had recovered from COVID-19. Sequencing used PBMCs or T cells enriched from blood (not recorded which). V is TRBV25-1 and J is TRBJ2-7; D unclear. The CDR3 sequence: CASSNSIYEQYF. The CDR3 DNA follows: TGTGCCAGCAGTAACAGTATCTACGAGCAGTACTTC.